This T cell receptor beta chain is drawn from a study of cytomegalovirus exposure and HLA in healthy donors. Points from the study as a whole: Per published reports, the classifier diagnosed cytomegalovirus status with high specificity and sensitivity. Altogether, 164 TCR beta chains were recorded as cytomegalovirus-associated.

The PCR had 60 Vbeta and 13 Jbeta primers. Clones were read by immunoSEQ multiplex PCR, and TCRdb kept only the in-frame ones, dropping some. The profile covers 100,000 to 120,000 clones, with about three quarters appearing a single time and 1% to 1.5% taken by the ten largest. A note on this clone: Its antigen is undetermined.

V lost 0 bases to trimming and J lost 6 bases, with 27 bases between them. The CDR3 totals 18 residues. The germline V gene has CDR1 GTSNPN and CDR2 SVGIG (reference sequence). The source material was PBMCs. This receptor was taken from a woman between 25 and 40 years old in good health and CMV-seronegative. V and J are TRBV30 and TRBJ2-7, with D possibly matching TRBD2 (6 bases). The CDR3 reads CAWSVFREWITWGCEQYF. The CDR3 DNA reads as TGTGCCTGGAGTGTCTTTCGGGAGTGGATTACTTGGGGCTGCGAGCAGTACTTC. Drawing the rest from reference TRBV30 and TRBJ2-7, the complete variable domain is SQTIHQWPATLVQPVGSPLSLECTVEGTSNPNLYWYRQAAGRGLQLLFYSVGIGQISSEVPQNLSASRPQDRQFILSSKKLLLSDSGFYLCAWSVFREWITWGCEQYFGPGTRLTVT.